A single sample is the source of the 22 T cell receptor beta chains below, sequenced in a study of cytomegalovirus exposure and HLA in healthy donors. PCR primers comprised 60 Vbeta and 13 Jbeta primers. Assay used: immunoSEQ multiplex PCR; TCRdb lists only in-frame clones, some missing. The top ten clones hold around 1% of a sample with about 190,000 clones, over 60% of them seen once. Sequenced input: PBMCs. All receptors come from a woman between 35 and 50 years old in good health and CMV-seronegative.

The CDR3 DNA sequence: TGTGCCAGCAGTACCCAGGGAGGTCTTTCTCAGCCCCAGCATTTT. This encodes CASSTQGGLSQPQHF. V and J are TRBV27 and TRBJ1-5; D may be TRBD1 (5 bases). This CDR3 comprises 15 residues. V was shortened by 5 bases and J by 6 bases, with 17 bases between the two germline ends. From germline, CDR1 is MNHEY and CDR2 SMNVEV (reference sequence).

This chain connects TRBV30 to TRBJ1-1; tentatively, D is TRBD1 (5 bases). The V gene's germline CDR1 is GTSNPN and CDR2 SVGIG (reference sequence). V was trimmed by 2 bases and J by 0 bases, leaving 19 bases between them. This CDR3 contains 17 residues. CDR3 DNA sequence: TGTGCCTGGAGTCGTGTGGCAGGGACTGGGGTGAACACTGAAGCTTTCTTT. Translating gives CAWSRVAGTGVNTEAFF.

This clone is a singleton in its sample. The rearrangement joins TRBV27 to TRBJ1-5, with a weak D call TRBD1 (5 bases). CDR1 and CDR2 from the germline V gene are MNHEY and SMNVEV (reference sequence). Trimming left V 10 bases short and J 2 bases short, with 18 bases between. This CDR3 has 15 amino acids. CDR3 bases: TGTGCCACAAAAAGGGGCGATGGCGGCAATCAGCCCCAGCATTTT. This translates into CATKRGDGGNQPQHF.

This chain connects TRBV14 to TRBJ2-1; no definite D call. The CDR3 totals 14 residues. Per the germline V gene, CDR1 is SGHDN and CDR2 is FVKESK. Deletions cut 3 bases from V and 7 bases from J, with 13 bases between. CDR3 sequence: CASSQSYSVNEQFF. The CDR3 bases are TGTGCCAGCAGCCAGTCCTACAGTGTGAATGAGCAGTTCTTC. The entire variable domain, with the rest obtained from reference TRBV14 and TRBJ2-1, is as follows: EAGVTQFPSHSVIEKGQTVTLRCDPISGHDNLYWYRRVMGKEIKFLLHFVKESKQDESGMPNNRFLAERTGGTYSTLKVQPAELEDSGVYFCASSQSYSVNEQFFGPGTRLTVL.

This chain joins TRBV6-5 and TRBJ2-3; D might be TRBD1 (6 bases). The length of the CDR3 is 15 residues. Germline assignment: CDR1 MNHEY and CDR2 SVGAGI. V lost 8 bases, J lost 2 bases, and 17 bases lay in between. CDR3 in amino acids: CASRAVGTYTDTQYF. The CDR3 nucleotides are TGTGCCAGCCGAGCGGTCGGGACATACACAGATACGCAGTATTTT.

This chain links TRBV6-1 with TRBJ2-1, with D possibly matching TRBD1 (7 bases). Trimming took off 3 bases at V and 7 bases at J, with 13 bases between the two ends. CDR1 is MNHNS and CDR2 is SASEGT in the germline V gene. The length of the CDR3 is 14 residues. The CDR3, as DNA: TGTGCCAGCAGTGAGAGACAGGGAGGAAATGAGCAGTTCTTC. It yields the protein CASSERQGGNEQFF.

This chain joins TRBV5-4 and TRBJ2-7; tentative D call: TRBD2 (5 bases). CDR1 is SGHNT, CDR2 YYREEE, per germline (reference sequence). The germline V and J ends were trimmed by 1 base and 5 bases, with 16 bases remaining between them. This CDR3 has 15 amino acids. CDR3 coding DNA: TGTGCCAGCAGCTTGAACCCTTCACCGGGGAACGAGCAGTACGTC. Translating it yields CASSLNPSPGNEQYV.

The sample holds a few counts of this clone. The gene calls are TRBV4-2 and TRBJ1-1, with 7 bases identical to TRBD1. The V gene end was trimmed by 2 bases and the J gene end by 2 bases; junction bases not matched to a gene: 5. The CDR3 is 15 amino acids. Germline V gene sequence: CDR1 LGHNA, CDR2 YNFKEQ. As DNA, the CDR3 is TGTGCCAGCAGCCAACTGGGACAGACTAACACTGAAGCTTTCTTT. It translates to CASSQLGQTNTEAFF.

The CDR3 nucleotides read TGCGCCAGCAGCGCCACTAGCGGTCCCACAGATACGCAGTATTTT. Amino acids: CASSATSGPTDTQYF. The rearrangement links TRBV5-1 to TRBJ2-3; 8 positions match TRBD2. CDR3 size: 15 residues. Losses at the gene ends were 4 bases for V and 2 bases for J; bases not matched to a gene: 6. Germline V gene data show CDR1 as SGHRS and CDR2 as YFSETQ.

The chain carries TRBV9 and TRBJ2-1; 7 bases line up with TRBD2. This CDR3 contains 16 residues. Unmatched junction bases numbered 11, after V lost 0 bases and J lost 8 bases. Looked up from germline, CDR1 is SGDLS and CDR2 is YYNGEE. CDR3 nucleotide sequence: TGTGCCAGCAGCGTAGGGGATGCGGGAGCATGGGATGAGCAGTTCTTC. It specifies CASSVGDAGAWDEQFF.

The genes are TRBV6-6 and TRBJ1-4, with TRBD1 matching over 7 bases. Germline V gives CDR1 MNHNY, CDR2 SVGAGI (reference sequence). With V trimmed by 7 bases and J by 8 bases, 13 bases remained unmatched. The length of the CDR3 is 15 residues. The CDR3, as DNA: TGTGCCAGCAACCTCGAAACAGGGGCACGGGAAAAACTGTTTTTT. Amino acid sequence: CASNLETGAREKLFF.

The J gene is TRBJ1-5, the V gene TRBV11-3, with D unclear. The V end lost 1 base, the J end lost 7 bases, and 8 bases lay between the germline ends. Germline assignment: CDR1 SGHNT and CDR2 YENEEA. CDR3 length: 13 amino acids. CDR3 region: CASSLGGEQPQHF. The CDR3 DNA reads TGTGCCAGCAGCTTAGGGGGAGAACAGCCCCAGCATTTT.

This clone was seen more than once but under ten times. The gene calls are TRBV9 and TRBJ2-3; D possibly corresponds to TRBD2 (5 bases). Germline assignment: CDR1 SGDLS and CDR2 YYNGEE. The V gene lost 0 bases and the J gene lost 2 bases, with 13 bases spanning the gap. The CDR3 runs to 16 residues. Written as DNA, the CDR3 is TGTGCCAGCAGCGTAGACAGCGGAGCCAACACAGATACGCAGTATTTT. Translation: CASSVDSGANTDTQYF. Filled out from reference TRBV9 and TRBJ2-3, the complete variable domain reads DSGVTQTPKHLITATGQRVTLRCSPRSGDLSVYWYQQSLDQGLQFLIQYYNGEERAKGNILERFSAQQFPDLHSELNLSSLELGDSALYFCASSVDSGANTDTQYFGPGTRLTVL.

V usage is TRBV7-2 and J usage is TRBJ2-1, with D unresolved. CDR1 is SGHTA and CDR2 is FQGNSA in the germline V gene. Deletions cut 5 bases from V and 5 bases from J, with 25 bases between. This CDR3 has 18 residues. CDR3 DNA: TGTGCCAGCAGCGTCTCACTACCTCAAGACGTCGGTGACAATGAGCAGTTCTTC. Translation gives CASSVSLPQDVGDNEQFF.

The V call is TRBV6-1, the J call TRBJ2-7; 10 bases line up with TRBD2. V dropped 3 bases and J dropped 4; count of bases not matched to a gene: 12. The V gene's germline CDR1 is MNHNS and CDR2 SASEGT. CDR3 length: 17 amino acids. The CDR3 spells CASSDHLSGRDDYEQYF. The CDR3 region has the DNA TGTGCCAGCAGTGACCACCTAAGCGGGAGGGATGATTACGAGCAGTACTTC.

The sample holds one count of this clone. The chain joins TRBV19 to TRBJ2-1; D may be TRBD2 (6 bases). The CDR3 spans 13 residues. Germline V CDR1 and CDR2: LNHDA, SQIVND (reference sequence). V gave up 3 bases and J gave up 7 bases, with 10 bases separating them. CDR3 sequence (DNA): TGTGCCAGTAGTATCGCCCGGGGGAATGAGCAGTTCTTC. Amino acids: CASSIARGNEQFF.

This CDR3 reads CASSIIQGEAFF. The DNA of the CDR3 is TGTGCCAGTAGCATAATTCAGGGGGAAGCTTTCTTT. The chain combines TRBV19 with TRBJ1-1; D is perhaps TRBD1 (6 bases). Trimming pared 6 bases from V and 8 bases from J, leaving 13 bases between. Germline loops: CDR1 LNHDA, CDR2 SQIVND (reference sequence). The CDR3 is 12 residues long.

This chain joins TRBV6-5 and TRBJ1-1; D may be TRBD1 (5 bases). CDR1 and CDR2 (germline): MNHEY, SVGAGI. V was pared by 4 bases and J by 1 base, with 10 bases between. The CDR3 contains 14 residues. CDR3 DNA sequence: TGTGCCAGCAGTTCGGGACTGGAGAACACTGAAGCTTTCTTT. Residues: CASSSGLENTEAFF.

The CDR3, as DNA: TGTGCCAGCATAGCATCGGGCAGGGCATATGGCTACACCTTC. Translation gives CASIASGRAYGYTF. The chain carries TRBV28 and TRBJ1-2, with TRBD1 as a possible D gene (5 bases). V was pared by 7 bases and J by 5 bases, with 17 bases between. The CDR3 has 14 amino acids. Germline values: CDR1 MDHEN, CDR2 SYDVKM.

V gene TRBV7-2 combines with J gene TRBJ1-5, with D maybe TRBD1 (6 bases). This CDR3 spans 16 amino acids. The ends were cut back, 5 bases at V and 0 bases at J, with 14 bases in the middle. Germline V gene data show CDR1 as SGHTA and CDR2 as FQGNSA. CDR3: CASSRRGGDSNQPQHF. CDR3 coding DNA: TGTGCCAGCAGCAGAAGGGGGGGTGATAGCAATCAGCCCCAGCATTTT.

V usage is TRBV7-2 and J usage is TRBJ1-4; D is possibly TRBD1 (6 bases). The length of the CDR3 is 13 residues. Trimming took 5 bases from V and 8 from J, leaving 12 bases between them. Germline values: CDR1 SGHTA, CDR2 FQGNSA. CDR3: CASSLGAREKLFF. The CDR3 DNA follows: TGTGCCAGCAGCCTGGGGGCGCGGGAAAAACTGTTTTTT.

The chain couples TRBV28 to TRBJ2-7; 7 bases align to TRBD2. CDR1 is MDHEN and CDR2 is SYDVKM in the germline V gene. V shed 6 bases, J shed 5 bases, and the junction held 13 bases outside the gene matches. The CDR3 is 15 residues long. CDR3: CASRGGYHGKDEQYF. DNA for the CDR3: TGTGCCAGCAGGGGAGGGTACCACGGGAAGGACGAGCAGTACTTC.